Each of the 27 T cell receptor beta chains below was sequenced from the same sample in a study of T cell clones after liver transplantation. Clones were read by immunoSEQ multiplex PCR, and TCRdb kept only the in-frame ones, dropping some. The table lists 18,000 or so clones, approximately 92% of them singletons. Sample: CD8+ T cells from blood, taken approximately 3.5 years after liver transplant. The receptors derive from a human patient who received a liver transplant. Some T cells may be the graft donor's.

The chain joins TRBV13 to TRBJ1-1, with D possibly being TRBD1 (6 bases). V lost 5 bases and J 5 bases, leaving 12 bases between the germline ends. Germline V gene sequence: CDR1 PRHDT, CDR2 FYEKMQ (reference sequence). The CDR3 sequence is 13 residues long. CDR3 nucleotide sequence: TGTGCCAGCAGCCCCCAACAGGGAACTGAAGCTTTCTTT. Amino acids: CASSPQQGTEAFF.

The chain carries TRBV19 and TRBJ2-1, with D perhaps being TRBD1 or TRBD2 (6 bases each). This CDR3 spans 14 amino acids. Germline loops: CDR1 LNHDA, CDR2 SQIVND (reference sequence). The V and J ends lost 6 bases and 7 bases respectively, with 16 bases between them. In DNA, the CDR3 is TGTGCCAGTAGGAGGAGGGGGAGAACGAATGAGCAGTTCTTC. It is translated as CASRRRGRTNEQFF.

The V gene is TRBV7-9, the J gene TRBJ1-4; tentative D call: TRBD1 (5 bases). The CDR3 sequence is 16 residues long. Per germline, CDR1 SEHNR and CDR2 FQNEAQ (reference sequence). V lost 1 base to trimming and J lost 5 bases, with 14 bases between them. This CDR3 is CASSLVGGGMNEKLFF. CDR3 DNA: TGTGCCAGCAGCTTAGTTGGCGGGGGGATGAATGAAAAACTGTTTTTT.

The chain employs TRBV23-1 and TRBJ2-1, with TRBD2 as a possible D gene (6 bases). TRBV23-1 is an open reading frame, and its role is uncertain. The CDR3 is made up of 15 amino acids. Trimming left V 4 bases short and J 6 bases short, with 16 bases between. CDR3 sequence (DNA): TGCGCCAGCAGTCGAGAAGGGCGGGACCTCAATGAGCAGTTCTTC. This translates into CASSREGRDLNEQFF.

This chain uses TRBV9 with TRBJ1-5; unclear D gene. The CDR3 runs to 14 residues. The V end lost 2 bases, the J end lost 3 bases, and 9 bases lay between the germline ends. Germline V lookup: CDR1 SGDLS, CDR2 YYNGEE. Written as DNA, the CDR3 is TGTGCCAGCAGCGTTGCAGGTGTCAATCAGCCCCAGCATTTT. This codes for CASSVAGVNQPQHF.

J is TRBJ2-1 and V is TRBV6-5, with TRBD1 matching 11 bases. V was clipped by 4 bases and J by 7 bases; unmatched bases: 6. The CDR3 is 15 amino acids. The germline V gene has CDR1 MNHEY and CDR2 SVGAGI. The CDR3 DNA sequence: TGTGCCAGCAGTTTGATGGGACAGGGGGTAAATGAGCAGTTCTTC. Amino acids: CASSLMGQGVNEQFF.

The gene calls are TRBV7-9 and TRBJ2-7; the D is unclear. The CDR3 consists of 11 residues. V was pared by 1 base and J by 8 bases, with 6 bases between. Germline V lookup: CDR1 SEHNR, CDR2 FQNEAQ (reference sequence). The CDR3 coding sequence is TGTGCCAGCAGCTTAGGACCCCAGCAGTACTTC. This sequence encodes CASSLGPQQYF.

This clone was observed once. CDR3 in DNA: TGTGCCAGCAGCTTGGAGGCTAGCGGGGGGTACAATGAGCAGTTCTTC. Its translation: CASSLEASGGYNEQFF. The genes are TRBV5-8 and TRBJ2-1, with TRBD2 matching over 11 bases. CDR3 length: 16 residues. The germline V gene has CDR1 SGHTS and CDR2 YDEGEE. The V gene end was trimmed by 0 bases and the J gene end by 4 bases; junction bases not matched to a gene: 3. The full variable domain, rest sourced from reference TRBV5-8 and TRBJ2-1, is EAGVTQSPTHLIKTRGQQATLRCSPISGHTSVYWYQQALGLGLQFLLWYDEGEERNRGNFPPRFSGRQFPNYSSELNVNALELEDSALYLCASSLEASGGYNEQFFGPGTRLTVL.

The V gene is TRBV27, the J gene TRBJ2-1; D may be TRBD1 or TRBD2 (5 bases each). The CDR3 extends over 12 amino acids. V lost 5 bases to trimming and J lost 8 bases, with 10 bases between them. Germline loops: CDR1 MNHEY, CDR2 SMNVEV (reference sequence). The CDR3 here is CASSLGEHEQFF. CDR3 sequence (DNA): TGTGCCAGCAGTCTAGGGGAGCATGAGCAGTTCTTC.

The V gene is TRBV6-1, the J gene TRBJ1-2; D gene ambiguous. V was shortened by 0 bases and J by 4 bases, with 15 bases between the two germline ends. CDR1 is MNHNS, CDR2 SASEGT, per germline. This CDR3 contains 16 residues. The CDR3 nucleotides read TGTGCCAGCAGTGAAGCGATCGCGGACGCAGGCTATGGCTACACCTTC. It encodes CASSEAIADAGYGYTF.

The chain has TRBV7-9 and TRBJ1-1, with D possibly TRBD1 on 6 matching bases. Per the germline V gene, CDR1 is SEHNR and CDR2 is FQNEAQ (reference sequence). The CDR3 consists of 14 residues. Trimming took off 4 bases at V and 5 bases at J, with 14 bases between the two ends. Written as DNA, the CDR3 is TGTGCCAGCAGCTCCCTCAAGCAGGGGACTGAAGCTTTCTTT. It specifies CASSSLKQGTEAFF.

V gene TRBV29-1 combines with J gene TRBJ2-2; TRBD1 agrees at 9 bases. The CDR3 is made up of 16 amino acids. Germline values: CDR1 SQVTM, CDR2 ANQGSEA. Trimming took 5 bases from V and 0 from J; bases not matched to a gene: 7. CDR3 region: CSVRSGTGTNTGELFF. CDR3 DNA: TGCAGCGTTCGGTCCGGGACAGGGACGAACACCGGGGAGCTGTTTTTT.

The rearrangement uses TRBV29-1 and TRBJ2-7; 8 positions agree with TRBD2. Germline assignment: CDR1 SQVTM and CDR2 ANQGSEA. With 8 bases clipped from V and 7 bases from J, the junction kept 16 bases outside the gene matches. The CDR3 extends over 14 amino acids. CDR3 region: CSYRGAGGLPEQYF. DNA for the CDR3: TGCAGCTACCGTGGGGCGGGAGGCCTGCCAGAGCAGTACTTC.

The chain employs TRBV27 and TRBJ2-1, with D unclear. V was pared by 7 bases and J by 7 bases, with 20 bases between. CDR1 and CDR2 (germline): MNHEY, SMNVEV (reference sequence). There are 15 residues in the CDR3. The CDR3 is CASTPLPIGFNEQFF. CDR3 bases: TGTGCCAGCACCCCCCTTCCGATAGGCTTTAATGAGCAGTTCTTC.

The V gene is TRBV15, the J gene TRBJ2-1; no clear D gene. Looked up from germline, CDR1 is LNHNV and CDR2 is YYDKDF (reference sequence). This CDR3 contains 17 residues. Between the trimmed V and J ends, which lost 0 bases and 3 bases, there was a span of 15 bases. The CDR3 region has the DNA TGTGCCACCAGCAGAGATGAAGGCAGAATGCTCTACAATGAGCAGTTCTTC. Translated, it gives CATSRDEGRMLYNEQFF.

The gene calls are TRBV7-2 and TRBJ1-1; maybe TRBD1 (5 bases). Germline V gives CDR1 SGHTA, CDR2 FQGNSA. The CDR3 contains 14 residues. Trimming left V 4 bases short and J 5 bases short, with 14 bases between. CDR3 sequence reads: CASSSDGGRTEAFF. The CDR3, as DNA: TGTGCCAGCAGCTCTGATGGGGGAAGGACTGAAGCTTTCTTT.

The chain has TRBV5-6 and TRBJ2-5; D possibly matches TRBD1 or TRBD2 (6 bases each). The length of the CDR3 is 15 residues. Germline values: CDR1 SGHDT, CDR2 YYEEEE. The ends were cut back, 4 bases at V and 5 bases at J, with 18 bases in the middle. The CDR3 DNA sequence: TGTGCCAGCAGCCTACGTGGGGGGCGGAGGGAGACCCAGTACTTC. Translation: CASSLRGGRRETQYF.

The V gene is TRBV5-6, the J gene TRBJ1-1, with no clear D. Trimming took 4 bases from V and 1 from J, leaving 8 bases between them. This CDR3 is built from 13 residues. The germline V gene encodes CDR1 SGHDT and CDR2 YYEEEE. For the CDR3, the DNA is TGTGCCAGCAGCCCCTCAGAGAACACTGAAGCTTTCTTT. Translation gives CASSPSENTEAFF.

The sample holds one count of this clone. The chain is built from TRBV6-5 and TRBJ1-1, with 8 bases that match TRBD1. V lost 7 bases, J lost 5 bases, and 6 bases stayed unmatched. The germline gives CDR1 MNHEY, CDR2 SVGAGI. This CDR3 is built from 13 residues. The CDR3 nucleotides read TGTGCCAGCAAACTCAACAGGGGGACTGAAGCTTTCTTT. Translated: CASKLNRGTEAFF.

This sequence joins TRBV7-9 and TRBJ1-1; 8 bases line up with TRBD1. The V and J ends lost 4 bases and 5 bases, in that order; junction bases with no gene match: 9. Germline CDR1 reads SEHNR; CDR2 reads FQNEAQ (reference sequence). CDR3 length: 15 residues. This CDR3 reads CASSSVTGDWTEAFF. As DNA, the CDR3 is TGTGCCAGCAGCTCGGTGACAGGGGATTGGACTGAAGCTTTCTTT.

V is TRBV7-2 and J is TRBJ2-1; tentatively, D is TRBD2 (6 bases). CDR3 size: 17 residues. The V gene lost 0 bases and the J gene lost 2 bases, with 14 bases spanning the gap. Germline CDR1 is SGHTA and CDR2 is FQGNSA. CDR3 in amino acids: CASSLAPLGGPYNEQFF. The CDR3 nucleotides read TGTGCCAGCAGCTTAGCGCCTCTGGGAGGCCCCTACAATGAGCAGTTCTTC.

The rearrangement joins TRBV19 to TRBJ2-1, with 8 positions matching TRBD2. V trimming: 6 bases; J trimming: 8 bases; junction bases outside the gene matches: 9. Germline V gene lookup returns CDR1 LNHDA and CDR2 SQIVND (reference sequence). This CDR3 has 14 residues. The CDR3 spells CASSLVSGSYEQFF. The CDR3 DNA is TGTGCCAGTAGCCTCGTAAGCGGGAGCTATGAGCAGTTCTTC.

The V gene is TRBV7-6, the J gene TRBJ1-1, with D possibly being TRBD1 (6 bases). The CDR3 length is 13 residues. V dropped 5 bases and J dropped 8 bases, with 15 bases sitting between them. CDR1 and CDR2 (germline): SGHVS, FNYEAQ. The CDR3 DNA is TGTGCCAGCAGCCCCCAATCCCAGGGGGAAGCTTTCTTT. As protein: CASSPQSQGEAFF.

CDR3 DNA sequence: TGTGCCAGCAGCGCAGGGGACAGTATCACTCAGCCCCAGCATTTT. Protein sequence: CASSAGDSITQPQHF. The chain uses TRBV5-6 and TRBJ1-5; 7 nucleotides line up with TRBD1. CDR1 and CDR2 (germline): SGHDT, YYEEEE. The CDR3 is 15 amino acids. The V and J ends lost 4 bases and 6 bases, in that order; junction bases with no gene match: 10. The full variable domain, completed using reference TRBV5-6 and TRBJ1-5, is DAGVTQSPTHLIKTRGQQVTLRCSPKSGHDTVSWYQQALGQGPQFIFQYYEEEERQRGNFPDRFSGHQFPNYSSELNVNALLLGDSALYLCASSAGDSITQPQHFGDGTRLSIL.

The rearrangement joins TRBV6-5 to TRBJ2-2; D is unresolved. The CDR3 spans 15 residues. The V gene lost 1 base and the J gene lost 3 bases, with 9 bases spanning the gap. Germline CDR1 and CDR2: MNHEY and SVGAGI. CDR3 protein: CASSYYVEDTGELFF. The CDR3 DNA is TGTGCCAGCAGTTACTATGTTGAGGACACCGGGGAGCTGTTTTTT.

This chain links TRBV27 with TRBJ2-4; D may be TRBD1 (6 bases). The V end lost 5 bases, the J end lost 13 bases, and 12 bases lay between the germline ends. The CDR3 sequence is 11 residues long. Germline CDR1 is MNHEY and CDR2 is SMNVEV (reference sequence). The CDR3 nucleotides read TGTGCCAGCAGTGACAGGACCCTCCAGTACTTC. Amino acid sequence: CASSDRTLQYF.

J is TRBJ1-1 and V is TRBV9; D is unresolved. CDR1 SGDLS and CDR2 YYNGEE come from the germline V gene. V shed 0 bases and J shed 4 bases, with 7 bases lying between them. The CDR3 extends over 13 amino acids. The CDR3 here is CASSVGDATEAFF. The DNA for the CDR3 is TGTGCCAGCAGCGTAGGGGATGCCACTGAAGCTTTCTTT.